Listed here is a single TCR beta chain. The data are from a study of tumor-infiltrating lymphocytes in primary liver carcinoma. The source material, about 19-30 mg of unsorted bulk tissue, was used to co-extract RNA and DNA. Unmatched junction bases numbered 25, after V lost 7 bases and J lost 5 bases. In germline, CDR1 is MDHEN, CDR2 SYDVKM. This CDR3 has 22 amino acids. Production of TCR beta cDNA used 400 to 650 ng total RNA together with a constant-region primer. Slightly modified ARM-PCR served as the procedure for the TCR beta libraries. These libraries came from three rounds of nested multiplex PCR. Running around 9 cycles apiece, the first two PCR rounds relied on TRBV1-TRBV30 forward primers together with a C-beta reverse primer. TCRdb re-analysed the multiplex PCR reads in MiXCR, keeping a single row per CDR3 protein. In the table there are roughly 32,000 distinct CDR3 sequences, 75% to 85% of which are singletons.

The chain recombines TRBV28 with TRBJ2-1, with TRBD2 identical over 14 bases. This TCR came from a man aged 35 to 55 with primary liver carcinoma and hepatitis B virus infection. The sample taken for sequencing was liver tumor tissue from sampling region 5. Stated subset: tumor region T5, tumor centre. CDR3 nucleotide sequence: TGTGCCAGCAAACCCCCCTCCGGCTCTGGGACTAGCGGGAGATCTTCGGACAATGAGCAGTTCTTC. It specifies CASKPPSGSGTSGRSSDNEQFF.